These T cell receptor beta chains were read from a single sample in a study of T cell responses to AZD1222 COVID-19 vaccine. Clones were sequenced by immunoSEQ multiplex PCR, and TCRdb holds only the in-frame ones, with some missing. The table has about 190,000 clones, 90% to 95% seen once. The sample consisted of peripheral blood, taken on day 0 of AZD1222 vaccination. These receptors all come from an adult in good health. CDR3s include the opening cysteine and the closing phenylalanine or tryptophan. A D gene is named only where the DNA matches it firmly.

TRBJ2-2 TRBV29-1 TRBD1 CSVGDRANTGELFF
TRBJ1-5 TRBV6-4 TRBD1 CASILTRTGLNQPQHF
TRBJ1-1 TRBV27 . CASSFHHTGIEAFF
TRBJ1-1 TRBV5-3 . CARSLKLTGHPNTEAFF
TRBJ1-5 TRBV28 TRBD1 CASSTHLDRERHF
TRBJ2-1 TRBV6-5 TRBD2 CASMRGTSGYNEQFF
TRBJ1-4 TRBV6-5 TRBD1 CASRQDRAREKLFF
TRBJ1-5 TRBV6-5 . CASSSLNSNQPQHF
TRBJ2-7 TRBV6-6 . CASSYSPSSLSYEQYF
TRBJ1-1 TRBV27 . CASSLQGQTEAFF
TRBJ2-1 TRBV24-1 TRBD1 CATSDRQGMFDEQFF
TRBJ2-7 TRBV11-2 . CASSLGRGPPYEQYF
TRBJ1-5 TRBV12-3/TRBV12-4 . CASTRLVGQPQHF
TRBJ2-1 TRBV13 . CASSLESHGVRTYNEQFF
TRBJ1-5 TRBV5-1 . CASRIDASNQPQHF
TRBJ1-6 TRBV30 . CAFLRDLDSPLHF
TRBJ1-6 TRBV6-5 TRBD1 CASSLPQGARSPLHF
TRBJ2-2 TRBV25-1 . CASSTGMGSNTGELFF
TRBJ1-5 TRBV2 . CASSEGQVNNQPQHF
TRBJ1-1 TRBV5-6 . CASSLTTPGTEAFF
TRBJ2-7 TRBV27 TRBD2 CASSSVAGAYEQYF
TRBJ1-5 TRBV30 . CAWSLNSSPQHF
TRBJ2-7 TRBV7-2 . CASSLAGPSREQYF
TRBJ2-7 TRBV27 . CASSLIWGRAYEQYF
TRBJ1-5 TRBV28 . CASSLIQGGNQPQHF
TRBJ1-5 TRBV19 TRBD1 CASRPGQGAGYNQPQHF
TRBJ2-3 TRBV27 TRBD2 CASSSRLAGVTDTQYF
TRBJ1-6 TRBV30 . CAWKQGLALHF
TRBJ1-2 TRBV7-2 TRBD1 CASSGDRGRRGYTF
TRBJ2-2 TRBV7-3 . CASSPNTGELFF
TRBJ2-1 TRBV5-1 TRBD2 CASSDSGTSRNEQFF
TRBJ1-5 TRBV5-1 . CASSLYGPNQPQHF
TRBJ2-1 TRBV20-1 . CSVGGLFF
TRBJ1-2 TRBV6-5 TRBD1 CASSSSGQGAGGYTF
TRBJ1-3 TRBV21-1 . CASSKEAYDPGNTIYF
TRBJ1-1 TRBV4-1 . CASSQVIRTENTEAFF
TRBJ2-2 TRBV25-1 TRBD1 CASRGPGQVNTGELFF
TRBJ1-6 TRBV9 . CASKEGKGSSPLHF
TRBJ1-2 TRBV6-5 TRBD1 CASSLGQGHGYTF
TRBJ2-3 TRBV12-3/TRBV12-4 TRBD1 CARNWDRTDTQYF
TRBJ2-4 TRBV4-2 TRBD2 CASSQEVAGRNIQYF
TRBJ1-2 TRBV4-2 . CASGRDGYTF
TRBJ1-2 TRBV24-1 TRBD1 CATSDDRVDGYTF
TRBJ1-2 TRBV28 . CASSFEGRGYTF
TRBJ1-1 TRBV4-2 . CASSQAAGNTEAFF
TRBJ1-2 TRBV2 TRBD1 CASSVRTGDYGYTF
TRBJ1-6 TRBV3-1/TRBV3-2 TRBD1 CASSRWTGDLSNSPLHF
TRBJ1-4 TRBV28 . CASSLFARGDNEKLFF
TRBJ1-2 TRBV6-6 TRBD1 CASSLRGQGHGYTF
TRBJ2-7 TRBV7-9 TRBD2 CASSLGGGSSYEQYF
TRBJ2-5 TRBV7-2 . CASSRVGGIETQYF
TRBJ1-6 TRBV19 TRBD1 CASSETGESPLHF
TRBJ2-7 TRBV30 . CAWRTPGTSYEQYF
TRBJ1-1 TRBV28 . CASRPRREGEAFF
TRBJ1-2 TRBV13 TRBD1 CASSFLGGSGYTF
TRBJ2-1 TRBV6-5 TRBD1 CASRGGQGYNEQFF
TRBJ1-2 TRBV6-1 . CASSEVSLYGYTF
TRBJ1-4 TRBV7-8 TRBD1 CASRLTGRGEKLFF
TRBJ2-1 TRBV6-5 . CASTASAYNEQFF
TRBJ1-6 TRBV30 . CAWSRKTPAVSLHF